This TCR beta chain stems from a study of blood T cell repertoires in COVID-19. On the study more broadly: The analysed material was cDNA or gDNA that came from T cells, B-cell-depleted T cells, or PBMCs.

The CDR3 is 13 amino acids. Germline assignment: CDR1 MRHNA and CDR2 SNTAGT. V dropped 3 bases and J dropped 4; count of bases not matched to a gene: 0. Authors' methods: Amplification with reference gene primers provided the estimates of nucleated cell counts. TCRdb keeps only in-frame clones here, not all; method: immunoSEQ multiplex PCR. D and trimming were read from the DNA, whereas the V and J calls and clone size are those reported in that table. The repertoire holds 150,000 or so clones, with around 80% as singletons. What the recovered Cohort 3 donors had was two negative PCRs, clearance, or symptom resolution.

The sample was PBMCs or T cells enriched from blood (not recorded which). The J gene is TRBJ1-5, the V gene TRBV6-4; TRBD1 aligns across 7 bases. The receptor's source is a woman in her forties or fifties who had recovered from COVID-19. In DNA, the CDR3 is TGTGCCAGCAGTGAACAGGGGAATCAGCCCCAGCATTTT. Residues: CASSEQGNQPQHF.